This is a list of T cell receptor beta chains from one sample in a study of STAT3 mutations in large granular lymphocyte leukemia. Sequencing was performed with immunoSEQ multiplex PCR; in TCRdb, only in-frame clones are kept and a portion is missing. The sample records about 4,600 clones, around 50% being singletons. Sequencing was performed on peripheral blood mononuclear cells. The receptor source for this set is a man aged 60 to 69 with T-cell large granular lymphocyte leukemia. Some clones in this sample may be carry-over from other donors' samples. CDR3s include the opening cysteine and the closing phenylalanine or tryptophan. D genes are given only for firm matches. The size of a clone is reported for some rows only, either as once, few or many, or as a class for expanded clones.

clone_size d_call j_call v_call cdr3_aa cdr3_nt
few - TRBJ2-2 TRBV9 CASSPGGTGELFF TGTGCCAGCAGCCCCGGAGGGACCGGGGAGCTGTTTTTT
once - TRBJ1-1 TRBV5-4 CASSLGGFTEAFF TGTGCCAGCAGCTTGGGGGGTTTTACTGAAGCTTTCTTT
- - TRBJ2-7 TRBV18 CASSRGDVSYEQYF TGTGCCAGCTCACGTGGGGACGTCTCCTACGAGCAGTACTTC
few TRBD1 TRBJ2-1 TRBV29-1 CSVGDRRHNEQFF TGCAGCGTTGGGGACAGACGACACAATGAGCAGTTCTTC
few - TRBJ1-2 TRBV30 CALYGYTF TGTGCCCTCTATGGCTACACCTTC
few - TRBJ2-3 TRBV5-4 CASSKMKGDTQYF TGTGCCAGCAGCAAAATGAAGGGGGATACGCAGTATTTT
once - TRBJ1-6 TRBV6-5 CASRKVGFALHF TGTGCCAGCAGAAAAGTAGGGTTTGCCCTCCACTTT
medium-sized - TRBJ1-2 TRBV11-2 CASSPSAGSGYTF TGTGCCAGCAGCCCTTCAGCGGGGAGCGGCTACACCTTC
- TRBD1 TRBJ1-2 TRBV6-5 CASRPPGQLYGYTF TGTGCCAGCAGACCACCGGGACAGCTTTATGGCTACACCTTC
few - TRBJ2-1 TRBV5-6 CASSQTRRPAMDEQFF TGTGCCAGCAGCCAAACCCGCAGGCCGGCTATGGATGAGCAGTTCTTC
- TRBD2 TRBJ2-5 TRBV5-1 CASSLAVLKKETQYF TGCGCCAGCAGCCTAGCGGTCTTGAAAAAAGAGACCCAGTACTTC
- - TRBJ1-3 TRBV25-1 CASSEGGSRTIYF TGTGCCAGCAGTGAAGGTGGTTCTCGAACCATATATTTT
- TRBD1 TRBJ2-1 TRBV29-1 CSGSFGTVYNEQFF TGCAGCGGCTCCTTCGGGACAGTCTACAATGAGCAGTTCTTC
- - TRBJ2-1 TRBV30 CAWNRLLQGNEQFF TGTGCCTGGAACCGACTCCTACAGGGCAATGAGCAGTTCTTC
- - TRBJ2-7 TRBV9 CASSVGAFSYEQYF TGTGCCAGCAGCGTAGGGGCTTTCTCCTACGAGCAGTACTTC
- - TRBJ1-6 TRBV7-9 CASSSSGTPSPPLHF TGTGCCAGCAGCTCCTCTGGGACACCCAGTCCACCCCTCCACTTT
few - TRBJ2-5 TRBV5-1 CASRSEGAQYF TGCGCCAGCAGATCTGAAGGGGCCCAGTACTTC